This is a list of T cell receptor beta chains from one sample in a study of control samples from healthy donors and cancer patients. The repertoire was sequenced with immunoSEQ multiplex PCR; TCRdb's copy has only in-frame clones and lacks some. The sample consists of roughly 140,000 clones, approximately 91% of them appearing once. Sequenced sample: blood. All receptors derive from a man under 40 in good health. The CDR3 runs from the conserved cysteine through the conserved F or W. A row's size may be missing; if present it is once, few, many or a size class.

v_call clone_size cdr3_length cdr3_aa
TRBV10-2 NA 11 CASSESETQYF
TRBV12-3/TRBV12-4 NA 12 CASSLTGEKLFF
TRBV15 NA 13 CATRSNGPYEQYF
TRBV9 NA 14 CASSVGPTQETQYF
TRBV6-5 NA 15 CASSYTEGGNTEAFF
TRBV4-3 NA 13 CASSQSLSQPQHF
TRBV6-4 NA 13 CASSQDTNTEAFF
TRBV18 many 20 CASSPNSALDRTPSGNTIYF
TRBV19 NA 12 CATQGARTEAFF
TRBV9 NA 14 CASSPGDTAYEQYF
TRBV5-1 once 17 CASSLDPGLSNTGELFF
TRBV24-1 NA 14 CATSDYLRNQPQHF
TRBV24-1 NA 16 CATSGPGTGGRETQYF
TRBV18 NA 14 CASSQDRGNYGYTF
TRBV28 NA 11 CASSRPPVAFF
TRBV3-1/TRBV3-2 NA 15 CASSRDPVGNQPQHF
TRBV6-5 NA 13 CASRDVGTGELFF
TRBV27 NA 15 CASSQSGGPADTQYF
TRBV14 NA 15 CASSPGQGANYGYTF
TRBV7-9 NA 15 CASSLKTGGIYEQYF
TRBV12-3/TRBV12-4 NA 12 CASSLRAYEQYF
TRBV6-6 NA 13 CASIDRNTGELFF
TRBV7-3 NA 14 CASSHGGGHTEAFF
TRBV30 NA 12 CAWGRGDQPQHF
TRBV4-3 once 15 CASSQDLAGLYEQYF
TRBV7-9 NA 13 CASTSRENNEQFF
TRBV7-6 NA 16 CASTYRAGASYNEQFF
TRBV5-6 NA 12 CASRNTGYEQYF
TRBV7-2 NA 17 CASSLSGLAGGLETQYF
TRBV30 NA 14 CAFTPGGSKNIQYF
TRBV19 NA 16 CASSTPTAVMNTEAFF
TRBV7-2 NA 11 CASSLRTEAFF
TRBV9 NA 15 CASSVGDRGPGELFF
TRBV7-9 NA 15 CASSALRGRGETQYF
TRBV11-3 NA 16 CASSLEQTRGNYEQYF
TRBV5-4 NA 13 CASSLEEWGEQYF
TRBV15 NA 15 CATSRGVPSNQPQHF
TRBV12-3/TRBV12-4 NA 13 CASGQTPNTEAFF
TRBV9 NA 18 CASSVEGGTSGRVNEQFF
TRBV5-1 NA 14 CASSLDPSNTEAFF
TRBV7-8 NA 16 CASSPRGGRATDTQYF
TRBV5-4 NA 13 CASSLPHTDTQYF
TRBV7-9 NA 15 CATHPPGTSNQPQHF
TRBV7-9 NA 15 CASSLGAAGESPLHF
TRBV29-1 NA 13 CSVGQSVADTQYF
TRBV27 NA 18 CASSVLTDLDTAKNIQYF
TRBV6-2/TRBV6-3 NA 15 CASSYVAGDGREQYF
TRBV27 NA 14 CASSKDRVGTEAFF
TRBV7-9 NA 15 CASSYLVREETEQYF
TRBV7-6 once 14 CASSLGSGTGELFF
TRBV5-1 NA 15 CASSKTGLRDTEAFF
TRBV6-5 NA 14 CASIPTRGTYEQYF
TRBV18 NA 13 CASSPDLGETQYF
TRBV7-9 NA 14 CASSQRQGPYEQYF
TRBV5-6 NA 16 CASSPGGQGSADTQYF
TRBV5-1 NA 16 CASSRGQGAMENTIYF
TRBV2 NA 15 CASSPPGGRNEKLFF
TRBV15 NA 15 CATSRLLEGSQPQHF